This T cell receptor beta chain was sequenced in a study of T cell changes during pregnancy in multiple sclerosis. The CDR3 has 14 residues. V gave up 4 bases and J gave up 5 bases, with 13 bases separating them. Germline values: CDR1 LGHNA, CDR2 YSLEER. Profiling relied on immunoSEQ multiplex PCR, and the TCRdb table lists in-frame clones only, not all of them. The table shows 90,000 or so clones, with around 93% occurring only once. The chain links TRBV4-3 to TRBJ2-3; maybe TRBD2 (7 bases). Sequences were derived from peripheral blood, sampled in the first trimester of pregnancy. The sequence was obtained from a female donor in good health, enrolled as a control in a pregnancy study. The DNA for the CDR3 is TGCGCCAGCAGCCGTGGGGGGGCCGAAGATACGCAGTATTTT. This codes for CASSRGGAEDTQYF.